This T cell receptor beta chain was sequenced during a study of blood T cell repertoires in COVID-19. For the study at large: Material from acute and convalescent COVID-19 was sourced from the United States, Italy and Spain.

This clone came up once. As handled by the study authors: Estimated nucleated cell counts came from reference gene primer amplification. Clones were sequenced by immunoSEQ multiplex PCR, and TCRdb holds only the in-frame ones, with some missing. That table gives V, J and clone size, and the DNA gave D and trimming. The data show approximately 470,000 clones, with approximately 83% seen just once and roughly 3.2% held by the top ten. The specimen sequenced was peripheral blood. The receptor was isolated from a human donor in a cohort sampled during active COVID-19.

For the CDR3, the DNA is TGTGCCAGCAGCGTGGATGGGTCGGGATTCGGTGGCTACACCTTC. Protein: CASSVDGSGFGGYTF. This chain joins TRBV7-2 and TRBJ1-2; unclear D gene. CDR3 length: 15 amino acids. Germline CDR1 SGHTA, CDR2 FQGNSA. The V gene lost 5 bases and the J gene lost 7 bases, with 20 bases spanning the gap.